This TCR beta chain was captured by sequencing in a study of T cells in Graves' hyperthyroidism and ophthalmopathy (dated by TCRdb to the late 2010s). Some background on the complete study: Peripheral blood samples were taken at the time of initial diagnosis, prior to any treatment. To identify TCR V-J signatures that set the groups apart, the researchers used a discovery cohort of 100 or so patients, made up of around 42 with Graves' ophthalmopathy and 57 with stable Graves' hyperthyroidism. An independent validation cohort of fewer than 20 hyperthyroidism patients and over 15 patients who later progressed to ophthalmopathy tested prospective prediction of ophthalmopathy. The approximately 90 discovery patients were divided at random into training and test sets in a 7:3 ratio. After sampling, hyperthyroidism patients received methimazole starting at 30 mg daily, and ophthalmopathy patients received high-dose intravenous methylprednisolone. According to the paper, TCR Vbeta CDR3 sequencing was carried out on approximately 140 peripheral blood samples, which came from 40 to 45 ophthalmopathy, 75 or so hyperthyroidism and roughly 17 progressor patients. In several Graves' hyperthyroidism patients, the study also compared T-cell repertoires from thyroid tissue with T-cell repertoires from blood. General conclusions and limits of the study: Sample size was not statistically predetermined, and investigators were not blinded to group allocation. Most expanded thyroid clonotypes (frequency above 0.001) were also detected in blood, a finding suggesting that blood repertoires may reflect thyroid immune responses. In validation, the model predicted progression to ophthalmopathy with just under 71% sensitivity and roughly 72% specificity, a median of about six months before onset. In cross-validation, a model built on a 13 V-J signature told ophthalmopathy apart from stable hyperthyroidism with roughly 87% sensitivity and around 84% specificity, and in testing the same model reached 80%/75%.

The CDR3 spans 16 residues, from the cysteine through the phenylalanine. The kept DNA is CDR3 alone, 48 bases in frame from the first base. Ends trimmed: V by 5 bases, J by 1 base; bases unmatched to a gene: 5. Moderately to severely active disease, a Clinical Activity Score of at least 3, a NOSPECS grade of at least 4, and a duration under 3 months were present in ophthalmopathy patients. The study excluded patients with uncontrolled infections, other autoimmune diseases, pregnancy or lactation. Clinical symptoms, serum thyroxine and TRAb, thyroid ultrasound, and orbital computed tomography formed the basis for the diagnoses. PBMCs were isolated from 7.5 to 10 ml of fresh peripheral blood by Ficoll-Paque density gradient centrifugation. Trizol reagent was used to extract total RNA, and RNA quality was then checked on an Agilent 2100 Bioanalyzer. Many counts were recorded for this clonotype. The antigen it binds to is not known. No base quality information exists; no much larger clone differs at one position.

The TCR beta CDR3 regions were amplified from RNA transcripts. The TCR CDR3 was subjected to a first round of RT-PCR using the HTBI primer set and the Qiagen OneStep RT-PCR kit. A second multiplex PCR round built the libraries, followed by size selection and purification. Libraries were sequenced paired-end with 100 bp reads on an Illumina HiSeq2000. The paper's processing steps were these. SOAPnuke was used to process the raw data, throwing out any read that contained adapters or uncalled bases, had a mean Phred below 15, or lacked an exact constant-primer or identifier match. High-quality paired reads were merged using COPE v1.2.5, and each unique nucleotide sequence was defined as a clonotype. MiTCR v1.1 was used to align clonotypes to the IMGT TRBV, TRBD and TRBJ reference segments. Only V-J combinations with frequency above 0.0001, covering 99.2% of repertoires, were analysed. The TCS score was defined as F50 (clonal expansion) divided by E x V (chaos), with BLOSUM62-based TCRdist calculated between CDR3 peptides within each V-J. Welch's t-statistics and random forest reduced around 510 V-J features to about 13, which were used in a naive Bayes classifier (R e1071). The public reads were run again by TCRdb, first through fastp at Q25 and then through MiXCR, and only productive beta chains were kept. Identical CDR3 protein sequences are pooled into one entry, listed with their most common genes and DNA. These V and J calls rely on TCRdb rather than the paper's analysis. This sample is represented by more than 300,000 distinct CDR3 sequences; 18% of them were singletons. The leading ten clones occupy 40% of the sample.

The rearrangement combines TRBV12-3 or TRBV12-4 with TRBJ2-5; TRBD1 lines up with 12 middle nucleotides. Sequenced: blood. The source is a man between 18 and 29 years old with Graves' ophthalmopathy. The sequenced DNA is TGTGCCAGCAGTGGGTGGGACAGGGGGCCCCAAGAGACCCAGTACTTC. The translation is CASSGWDRGPQETQYF.